This is a list of T cell receptor beta chains from one sample in a study of patients and donors after allogeneic stem cell transplantation. One entry per CDR3 protein results from TCRdb running MiXCR on the RT-PCR reads. The table records under 200,000 distinct CDR3 sequences, approximately 31% of them present only once. Sequences were obtained from blood, either unsorted or a sorted T cell fraction (not recorded which). All receptors come from a human donor who was either an allogeneic HSCT recipient or a stem cell or donor lymphocyte infusion donor (not recorded which). It is not recorded whose cells these are; they may come from a transplant donor. The CDR3 runs from the conserved cysteine through the conserved F or W. The D gene is left open where the match is weak. Clone size is given for some rows only: seen once, a few or many times, or a class if the clone is expanded.

clone size	V gene	D gene	J gene	CDR3 protein	CDR3 DNA
many	TRBV12-3/TRBV12-4	-	TRBJ1-2	CASSLASYGYTF	TGTGCCAGCAGTTTGGCCAGCTATGGCTACACCTTC
few	TRBV29-1	-	TRBJ2-7	CSVGTGYEQYF	TGCAGCGTTGGGACTGGCTACGAGCAGTACTTC
many	TRBV29-1	-	TRBJ2-2	CSAQNNGELFF	TGCAGCGCCCAGAACAACGGGGAGCTGTTTTTT
once	TRBV2	-	TRBJ2-7	CASRRQGAGEQYF	TGTGCCAGCAGACGCCAGGGTGCTGGCGAGCAGTACTTC
few	TRBV7-6	-	TRBJ2-7	CASSLAVSYEQYF	TGTGCCAGCAGCTTAGCGGTCTCCTACGAGCAGTACTTC
few	TRBV9	-	TRBJ2-2	CASSVQGDTGELFF	TGTGCCAGCAGCGTACAGGGAGACACCGGGGAGCTGTTTTTT
-	TRBV12-3/TRBV12-4	-	TRBJ1-5	CASSFEAQSNQPQHF	TGTGCCAGCAGTTTCGAGGCGCAGAGCAATCAGCCCCAGCATTTT
medium-sized	TRBV5-1	TRBD1	TRBJ1-1	CASSAYRGRTEAFF	TGCGCCAGCAGCGCGTACAGGGGGCGAACTGAAGCTTTCTTT
-	TRBV12-5	-	TRBJ2-3	CASGGLTDTQYF	TGTGCTAGTGGTGGGCTCACAGATACGCAGTATTTT
few	TRBV7-9	-	TRBJ2-7	CASSLWGAGQYF	TGTGCCAGCAGCTTGTGGGGGGCTGGGCAGTACTTC
once	TRBV20-1	TRBD2	TRBJ2-7	CSARDTTSGRARQFGPYEQYF	TGCAGTGCTAGAGATACGACTAGCGGGAGGGCAAGGCAATTCGGACCCTACGAGCAGTACTTC
few	TRBV5-1	TRBD2	TRBJ2-7	CASSPMPASGSYEQYF	TGCGCCAGCAGCCCGATGCCGGCTAGCGGGTCCTACGAGCAGTACTTC
-	TRBV4-1	-	TRBJ2-7	CASSQVLYRPSYEQYF	TGCGCCAGCAGCCAAGTTTTATACCGGCCCTCCTACGAGCAGTACTTC
-	TRBV2	TRBD2	TRBJ2-7	CASSREGWRYEQYF	TGTGCCAGCAGTAGGGAGGGTTGGCGGTACGAGCAGTACTTC
-	TRBV7-7	-	TRBJ2-3	CASSLGPVTDTQYF	TGTGCTAGCAGCTTAGGTCCGGTCACAGATACGCAGTATTTT
few	TRBV7-2	-	TRBJ2-2	CASLLGGGVNTGELFF	TGTGCCAGCCTCCTAGGTGGGGGCGTGAACACCGGGGAGCTGTTTTTT
many	TRBV20-1	-	TRBJ1-1	CSAPRGRSEAFF	TGCAGTGCTCCCCGGGGGAGAAGTGAAGCTTTCTTT